The T cell receptor beta chain described here comes from a study of OX40 agonist ivuxolimab in advanced cancers. For the study in its entirety: The costimulatory receptor OX40 (CD134) was targeted by ivuxolimab, a fully human IgG2 agonistic monoclonal antibody. Of the roughly 52 dose-escalation patients, hepatocellular carcinoma was present in approximately 20, melanoma in around 15, renal cell carcinoma in 9 and head and neck cancer in 9. Peripheral TCRbeta sequencing was intended to test whether TCR sequence diversity was altered and clonal T-cell expansion was caused by ivuxolimab. Partial responses occurred in three dose-escalation patients, of whom one had hepatocellular carcinoma and two had cutaneous melanoma. In the dose-escalation cohort, around four fifths of patients were male, and the mean age was roughly 60 years with a range of roughly 23 to 90. The paper reports the monotherapy dose-escalation portion (N of about 50 patients) of the phase I ivuxolimab trial. Intravenous ivuxolimab was administered to patients every 2 weeks at six dose levels: 0.01, 0.1, 0.3, 1.5, 3 and 10 mg/kg. Prior anti-PD-1, anti-PD-L1 or anti-CTLA-4 therapy was permitted, and checkpoint inhibitors had been received by more than 35% of dose-escalation patients. What the work shows at the level of the full study, not this receptor alone: The antigen specificity of the peripheral T cells that underwent clonal expansion was not determined. In the 0.1-3.0 mg/kg groups, partial responders were among the patients with the lowest normalized peripheral clonal expansion, particularly in CD8+ T cells. On average, CD8+ T cells showed more expanded clones than CD4+ T cells after ivuxolimab. At doses of 0.1 to 3.0 mg/kg, clonal expansion of both CD4+ and CD8+ blood T cells was observed from baseline to week 6. Low levels of normalized T-cell clonal expansion were also shown by some nonresponding patients.

Patients with a history of autoimmune disease or receiving systemic immunosuppression were excluded from the trial. Peripheral blood for TCR sequencing was collected from all dose cohorts at baseline, on cycle 4 day 1, and on cycle 7 day 1. Samples came from an open-label, multicenter, first-in-human phase I dose-escalation trial of ivuxolimab. Adults with locally advanced or metastatic melanoma, renal cell, hepatocellular, or head and neck squamous cell carcinoma were enrolled in the trial. Before TCR sequencing, CD4+ and CD8+ T cells were separately sorted from peripheral blood. There are a few counts of this clone. What antigen it recognizes has not been identified. No much larger clonotype is one base removed from it; base qualities were not supplied. To sequence the TCRbeta CDR3 region, genomic DNA was isolated from the sorted cells. TCRbeta CDR3 regions were sequenced using the immunoSEQ Assay. TCRdb took this table from immuneACCESS and kept in-frame rearrangements with V and J called. Such tables lack part of the clones; where checked against another copy, unresolved V genes explain under half of the gap, and the rest is unexplained. A total of more than 75,000 clones appear in this sample, roughly 86% of them only once. The leading ten clones occupy around 0.94% of the sample.

The CDR3, from cysteine to phenylalanine, totals 12 residues. Just CDR3 DNA is preserved here, 36 bases in frame from base 1. V is cut by 4 bases and J by 2 bases, and the space between the germline ends is 5 bases. CDR1 and CDR2, per the germline V gene, are WSHSY and SAAADI. This TCR derives from an adult with an advanced solid tumor such as melanoma, head and neck, liver or kidney cancer. This chain joins TRBV10-2 to TRBJ2-5; no D gene call is confident. The input for sequencing was CD4+ or CD8+ T cells sorted from blood, taken in a trial of the OX40 agonist ivuxolimab. The nucleotide sequence is given as TGCGCCAGCAGTGCACGGCAAGAGACCCAGTACTTC. Protein translation: CASSARQETQYF.